This T cell receptor beta chain was retrieved from a study of glioma-infiltrating T cells. This clonotype was recorded a few times. This may come from a read error, since a much larger clone is one base off. The iRepertoire nested amplicon-rescue multiplex PCR amplified TCR alpha and beta CDR3s from RNA. TCRdb recomputed calls from the multiplex PCR reads with MiXCR, one row per CDR3 protein. The sample gives about 180,000 distinct CDR3 sequences, over 40% of which show up once; around 5.3% is in the top ten. Germline CDR1 MNHNY, CDR2 SVGAGI (reference sequence). The CDR3 runs to 12 residues. V was clipped by 6 bases and J by 3 bases, with 7 bases between them.

The sample comprised glioma tissue, nonneoplastic brain tissue, or PBMCs (not recorded which). The TCR was taken from a human donor with low-grade glioma or glioblastoma, undergoing nonglioma brain surgery, or in good health (not recorded which). The J gene is TRBJ2-3, the V gene TRBV6-6; D may be TRBD2 (6 bases). The CDR3 nucleotides are TGTGCCAGCAGGGGGGGTACAGATACGCAGTATTTT. This translates into CASRGGTDTQYF.